The source of this T cell receptor (beta chain) is a study of blood T cell repertoires in COVID-19. Study in general: COVID-19 samples, acute and convalescent, were from the United States, Italy and Spain. The analysed material was cDNA or gDNA that came from T cells, B-cell-depleted T cells, or PBMCs.

Per germline, CDR1 ENHRY and CDR2 SYGVKD. V lost 0 bases and J 10 bases, leaving 13 bases between the germline ends. This CDR3 region has 15 residues. Per the original data handling: Amplification with reference gene primers provided the estimates of nucleated cell counts. Sequencing was performed with immunoSEQ multiplex PCR; in TCRdb, only in-frame clones are kept and a portion is missing. The V and J calls and the clone size are those of that table, but D and trimming were determined from the DNA. The sample holds 300,000 or so clones, 83% seen once. Sequencing input: peripheral blood. The receptor comes from a woman between 45 and 60 years old with acute or convalescent COVID-19. V usage is TRBV10-3 and J usage is TRBJ1-6, with D hard to call. In nucleotides, the CDR3 is TGTGCCATCAGTGAGTCGGGAAGGGAGGGCTCACCCCTCCACTTT. Translation gives CAISESGREGSPLHF.